The present entry profiles one TCR beta chain with its context. Its antigen is not identified. The sample is drawn from a study of cytotoxic CD8 clonotypes in ibrutinib-treated CLL. The study, taken as a whole, reports: Clonality increased with ibrutinib response but returned toward baseline at progression. Public clonotypes, found uncommonly, either contracted or stayed stable on treatment. Higher circulating CD8+ T-cell counts strongly accompanied higher baseline clonality, above age-matched healthy donors.

CDR1 SGDLS and CDR2 YYNGEE come from the germline V gene. This CDR3 has 15 residues. V lost 0 bases to trimming and J lost 6 bases, with 14 bases between them. The sequencing depth, 1 in 200,000 to 1 in 1 million T cells, was the target. Produced via immunoSEQ multiplex PCR; TCRdb's table is partial and in-frame only. The table shows approximately 45,000 clones, with around 70% occurring only once. The sample here was PBMCs, taken after 12 months of ibrutinib treatment. This sequence originates from a human donor with chronic lymphocytic leukemia. V is TRBV9 and J is TRBJ2-3; tentatively, D is TRBD2 (6 bases). The CDR3 DNA follows: TGTGCCAGCAGCGTAGCTGGTCGGGGGAGCGATACGCAGTATTTT. This encodes CASSVAGRGSDTQYF.